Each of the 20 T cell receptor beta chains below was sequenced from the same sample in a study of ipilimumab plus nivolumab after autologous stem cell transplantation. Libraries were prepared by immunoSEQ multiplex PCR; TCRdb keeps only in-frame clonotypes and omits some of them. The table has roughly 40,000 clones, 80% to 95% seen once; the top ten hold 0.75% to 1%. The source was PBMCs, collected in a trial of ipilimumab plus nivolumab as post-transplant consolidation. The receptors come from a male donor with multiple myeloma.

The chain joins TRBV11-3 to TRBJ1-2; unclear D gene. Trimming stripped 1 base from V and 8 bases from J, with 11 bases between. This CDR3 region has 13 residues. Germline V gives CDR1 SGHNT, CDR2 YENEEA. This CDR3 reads CASSLGSGAGYTF. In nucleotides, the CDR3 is TGTGCCAGCAGCTTAGGTTCTGGAGCGGGCTACACCTTC.

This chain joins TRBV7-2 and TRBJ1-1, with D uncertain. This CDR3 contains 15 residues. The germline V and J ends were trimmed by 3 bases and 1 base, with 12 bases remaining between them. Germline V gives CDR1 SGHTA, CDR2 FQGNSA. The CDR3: CASSLKRRGNTEAFF. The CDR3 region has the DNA TGTGCCAGCAGCTTGAAAAGGCGGGGGAACACTGAAGCTTTCTTT.

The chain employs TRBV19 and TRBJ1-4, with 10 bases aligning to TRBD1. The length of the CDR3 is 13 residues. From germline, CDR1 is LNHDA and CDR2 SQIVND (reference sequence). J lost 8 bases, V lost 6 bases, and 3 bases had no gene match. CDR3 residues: CASRRDRGEKLFF. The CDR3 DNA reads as TGTGCCAGTAGGCGGGACAGGGGAGAAAAACTGTTTTTT. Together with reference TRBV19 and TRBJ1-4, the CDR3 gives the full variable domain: DGGITQSPKYLFRKEGQNVTLSCEQNLNHDAMYWYRQDPGQGLRLIYYSQIVNDFQKGDIAEGYSVSREKKESFPLTVTSAQKNPTAFYLCASRRDRGEKLFFGSGTQLSVL.

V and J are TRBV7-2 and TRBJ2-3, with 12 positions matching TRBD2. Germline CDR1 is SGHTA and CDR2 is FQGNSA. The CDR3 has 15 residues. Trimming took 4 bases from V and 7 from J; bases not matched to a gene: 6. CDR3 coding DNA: TGTGCCAGCAGCTCCAGGACTAGCGGGATGAATACGCAGTATTTT. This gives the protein CASSSRTSGMNTQYF.

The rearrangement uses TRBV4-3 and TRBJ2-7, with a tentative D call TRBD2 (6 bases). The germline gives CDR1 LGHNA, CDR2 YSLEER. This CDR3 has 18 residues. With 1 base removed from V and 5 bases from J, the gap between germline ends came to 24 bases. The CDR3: CASSQAVLAVGGGHEQYF. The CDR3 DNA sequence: TGCGCCAGCAGCCAAGCGGTGCTTGCTGTGGGGGGTGGCCACGAGCAGTACTTC.

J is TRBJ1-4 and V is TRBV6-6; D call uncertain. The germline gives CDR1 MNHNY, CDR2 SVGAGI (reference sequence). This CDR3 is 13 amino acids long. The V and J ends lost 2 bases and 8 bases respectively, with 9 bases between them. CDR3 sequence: CASSYAPGEKLFF. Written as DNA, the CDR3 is TGTGCCAGCAGTTACGCACCTGGGGAAAAACTGTTTTTT.

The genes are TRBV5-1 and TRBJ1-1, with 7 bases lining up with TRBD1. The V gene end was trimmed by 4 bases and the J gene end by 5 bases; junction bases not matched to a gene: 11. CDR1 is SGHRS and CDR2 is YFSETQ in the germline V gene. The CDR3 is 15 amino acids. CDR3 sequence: CASSASQGPGTEAFF. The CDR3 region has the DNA TGCGCCAGCAGCGCCTCACAGGGGCCGGGGACTGAAGCTTTCTTT.

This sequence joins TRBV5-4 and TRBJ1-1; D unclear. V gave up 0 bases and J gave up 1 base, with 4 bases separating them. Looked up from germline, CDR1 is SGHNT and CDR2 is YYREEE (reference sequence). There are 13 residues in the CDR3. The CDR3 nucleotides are TGTGCCAGCAGCTTGGTCCGGAACACTGAAGCTTTCTTT. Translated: CASSLVRNTEAFF. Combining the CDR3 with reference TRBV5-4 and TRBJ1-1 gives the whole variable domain ETGVTQSPTHLIKTRGQQVTLRCSSQSGHNTVSWYQQALGQGPQFIFQYYREEENGRGNFPPRFSGLQFPNYSSELNVNALELDDSALYLCASSLVRNTEAFFGQGTRLTVV.

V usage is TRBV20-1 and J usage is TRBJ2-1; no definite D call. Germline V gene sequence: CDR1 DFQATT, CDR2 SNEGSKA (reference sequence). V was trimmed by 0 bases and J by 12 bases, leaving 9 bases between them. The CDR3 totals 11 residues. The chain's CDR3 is CSARDGQWQFF. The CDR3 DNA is TGCAGTGCTAGAGATGGGCAGTGGCAGTTCTTC.

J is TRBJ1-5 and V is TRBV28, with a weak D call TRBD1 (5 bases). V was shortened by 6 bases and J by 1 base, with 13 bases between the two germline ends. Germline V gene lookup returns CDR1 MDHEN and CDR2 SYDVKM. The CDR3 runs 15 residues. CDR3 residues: CASSWRGSSNQPQHF. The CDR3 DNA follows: TGTGCCAGCAGCTGGAGGGGATCCAGCAATCAGCCCCAGCATTTT.

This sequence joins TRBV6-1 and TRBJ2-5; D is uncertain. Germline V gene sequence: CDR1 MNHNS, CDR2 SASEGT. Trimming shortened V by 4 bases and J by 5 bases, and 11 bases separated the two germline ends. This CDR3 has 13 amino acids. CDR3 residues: CASSATLRETQYF. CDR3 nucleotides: TGTGCCAGCAGTGCGACTTTACGGGAGACCCAGTACTTC.

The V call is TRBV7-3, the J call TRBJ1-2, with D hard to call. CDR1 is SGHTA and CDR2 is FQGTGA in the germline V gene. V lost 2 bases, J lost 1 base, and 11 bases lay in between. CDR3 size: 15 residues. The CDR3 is CASSLRPGINYGYTF. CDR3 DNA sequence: TGTGCCAGCAGCTTACGGCCGGGGATTAACTATGGCTACACCTTC. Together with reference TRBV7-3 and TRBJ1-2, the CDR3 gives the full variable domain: GAGVSQTPSNKVTEKGKYVELRCDPISGHTALYWYRQSLGQGPEFLIYFQGTGAADDSGLPNDRFFAVRPEGSVSTLKIQRTERGDSAVYLCASSLRPGINYGYTFGSGTRLTVV.

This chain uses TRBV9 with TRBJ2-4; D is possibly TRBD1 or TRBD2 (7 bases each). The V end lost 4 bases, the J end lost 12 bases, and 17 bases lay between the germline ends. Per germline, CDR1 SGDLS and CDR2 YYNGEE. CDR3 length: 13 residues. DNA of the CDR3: TGTGCCAGCAGCCTCAGGGGGGGATTTCCTCAGTACTTC. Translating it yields CASSLRGGFPQYF. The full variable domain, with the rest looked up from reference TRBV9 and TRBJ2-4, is DSGVTQTPKHLITATGQRVTLRCSPRSGDLSVYWYQQSLDQGLQFLIQYYNGEERAKGNILERFSAQQFPDLHSELNLSSLELGDSALYFCASSLRGGFPQYFGAGTRLSVL.

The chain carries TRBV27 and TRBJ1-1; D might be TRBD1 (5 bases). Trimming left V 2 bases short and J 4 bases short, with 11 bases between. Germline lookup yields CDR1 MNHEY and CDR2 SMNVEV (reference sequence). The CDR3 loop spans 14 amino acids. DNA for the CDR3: TGTGCCAGCAGTTTAATGGCAGGGACCACTGAAGCTTTCTTT. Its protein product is CASSLMAGTTEAFF.

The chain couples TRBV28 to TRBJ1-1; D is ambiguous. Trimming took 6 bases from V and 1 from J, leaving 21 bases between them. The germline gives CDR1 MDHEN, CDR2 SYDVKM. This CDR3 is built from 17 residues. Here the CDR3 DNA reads TGTGCCAGCAGCTCCCTCCCACCATTCCAGAAGAACACTGAAGCTTTCTTT. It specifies CASSSLPPFQKNTEAFF.

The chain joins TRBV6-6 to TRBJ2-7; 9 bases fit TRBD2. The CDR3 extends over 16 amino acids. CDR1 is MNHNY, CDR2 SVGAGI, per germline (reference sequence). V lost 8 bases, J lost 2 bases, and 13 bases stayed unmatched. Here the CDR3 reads CASGIGQGGGAYEQYF. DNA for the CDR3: TGTGCCAGCGGAATTGGCCAGGGCGGGGGGGCCTACGAGCAGTACTTC.

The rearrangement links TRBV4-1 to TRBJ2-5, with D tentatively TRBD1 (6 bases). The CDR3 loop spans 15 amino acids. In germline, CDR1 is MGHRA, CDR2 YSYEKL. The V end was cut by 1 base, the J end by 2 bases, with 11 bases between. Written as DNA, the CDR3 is TGCGCCAGCAGCCAAGGTGCAGGGACACAAGAGACCCAGTACTTC. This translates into CASSQGAGTQETQYF.

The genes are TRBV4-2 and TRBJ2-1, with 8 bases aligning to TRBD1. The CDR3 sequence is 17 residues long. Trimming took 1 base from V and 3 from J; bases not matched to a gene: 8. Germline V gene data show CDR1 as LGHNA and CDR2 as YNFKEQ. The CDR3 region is CASSQVGTGIFYNEQFF. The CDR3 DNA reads TGTGCCAGCAGCCAAGTTGGGACAGGCATTTTCTACAATGAGCAGTTCTTC.

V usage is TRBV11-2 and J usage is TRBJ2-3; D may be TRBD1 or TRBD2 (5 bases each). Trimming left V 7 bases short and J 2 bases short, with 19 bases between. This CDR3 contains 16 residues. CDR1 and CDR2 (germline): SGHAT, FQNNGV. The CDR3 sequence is CASMGLAGGLTDTQYF. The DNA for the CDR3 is TGTGCCAGCATGGGGCTTGCGGGTGGACTCACAGATACGCAGTATTTT.

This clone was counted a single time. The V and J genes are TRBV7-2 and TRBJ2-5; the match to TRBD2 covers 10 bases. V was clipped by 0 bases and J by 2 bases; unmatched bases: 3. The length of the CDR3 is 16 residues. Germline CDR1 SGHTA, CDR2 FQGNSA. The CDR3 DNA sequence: TGTGCCAGCAGCTTAGCCGTAGCGGGAGGTCAAGAGACCCAGTACTTC. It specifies CASSLAVAGGQETQYF.